This passage covers 18 T cell receptor beta chains from one sample sequenced in a study of shared clonotypes between healthy human individuals. Naive CD8 isolation took CD45RO-negative cells positively selected for CCR7 and excluded terminally differentiated effector memory CD45RA+ cells. Repertoires were generated with immunoSEQ multiplex PCR, while TCRdb's copy carries only in-frame clones and drops some. The sample lists about 2.1 million clones; 93% were seen once. Sequencing input: naive CD8+ T cells from PBMCs. These receptors originate from a man aged 18 to 30 in good health. Some clones in this sample may be carry-over from other donors' samples.

This clone was recorded once. V and J are TRBV5-6 and TRBJ2-7; 7 bases map to TRBD2. CDR3 length equals 15 residues. The junction had 10 bases not matched to a gene; V was cut back by 4 bases and J by 3 bases. The germline gives CDR1 SGHDT, CDR2 YYEEEE. CDR3 sequence reads: CASSTTGGRIYEQYF. The CDR3 nucleotides read TGTGCCAGCAGCACTACGGGAGGAAGGATCTACGAGCAGTACTTC. Drawing the rest from reference TRBV5-6 and TRBJ2-7, the complete variable domain is DAGVTQSPTHLIKTRGQQVTLRCSPKSGHDTVSWYQQALGQGPQFIFQYYEEEERQRGNFPDRFSGHQFPNYSSELNVNALLLGDSALYLCASSTTGGRIYEQYFGPGTRLTVT.

This clone was recorded once. The V call is TRBV30, the J call TRBJ1-3; D not resolved. This CDR3 comprises 14 residues. CDR1 and CDR2 (germline): GTSNPN, SVGIG (reference sequence). V lost 4 bases to trimming and J lost 0 bases, with 10 bases between them. CDR3 nucleotides: TGTGCCTGGAAGCCAGAGAGCTCTGGAAACACCATATATTTT. It translates to CAWKPESSGNTIYF.

J is TRBJ2-5 and V is TRBV6-1; D gene ambiguous. The CDR3 has 14 amino acids. Germline V gene data show CDR1 as MNHNS and CDR2 as SASEGT. Trimming removed 3 bases from V and 5 bases from J, with 13 bases in between. As DNA, the CDR3 is TGTGCCAGCAGTGAGATAGGGATACGGGAGACCCAGTACTTC. This translates into CASSEIGIRETQYF.

The gene calls are TRBV2 and TRBJ2-1; D possibly corresponds to TRBD2 (5 bases). Germline assignment: CDR1 SNHLY and CDR2 FYNNEI. Trimming cost V 2 bases and J 3 bases, with 14 bases left between them. The CDR3 is 16 amino acids. The CDR3 DNA sequence: TGTGCCAGCAGTGAATCTTCTAGCAGAATCTACAATGAGCAGTTCTTC. This encodes CASSESSSRIYNEQFF. The variable domain in full, completed from reference TRBV2 and TRBJ2-1, reads EPEVTQTPSHQVTQMGQEVILRCVPISNHLYFYWYRQILGQKVEFLVSFYNNEISEKSEIFDDQFSVERPDGSNFTLKIRSTKLEDSAMYFCASSESSSRIYNEQFFGPGTRLTVL.

The genes are TRBV10-3 and TRBJ1-1; perhaps TRBD1 as D (5 bases). The CDR3 is made up of 15 amino acids. Trimming removed 1 base from V and 1 base from J, with 10 bases in between. CDR1 is ENHRY and CDR2 is SYGVKD in the germline V gene. The CDR3 spells CAISELGTGNTEAFF. The CDR3 DNA is TGTGCCATCAGTGAGTTAGGGACGGGGAACACTGAAGCTTTCTTT.

V gene TRBV6-4 combines with J gene TRBJ1-2; D uncertain. The germline gives CDR1 MRHNA, CDR2 SNTAGT. The CDR3 sequence is 12 residues long. Trimming took 4 bases from V and 8 from J, leaving 11 bases between them. The CDR3 reads CASSGPPQGYTF. The CDR3 DNA reads TGTGCCAGCAGTGGTCCGCCTCAGGGCTACACCTTC.

This clone was detected once. The J gene is TRBJ2-2, the V gene TRBV29-1; no clear D. Germline CDR1 SQVTM, CDR2 ANQGSEA. V gave up 2 bases and J gave up 1 base, with 11 bases separating them. This CDR3 comprises 15 residues. This chain's CDR3 is CSVELGSKNTGELFF. CDR3 nucleotide sequence: TGCAGCGTTGAACTCGGCAGCAAGAACACCGGGGAGCTGTTTTTT.

The chain has TRBV5-1 and TRBJ2-2, with 9 bases fitting TRBD1. Trimming removed 4 bases from V and 4 bases from J; junction bases left unmatched: 11. The CDR3 covers 17 residues. CDR1 is SGHRS and CDR2 is YFSETQ in the germline V gene. The CDR3 DNA follows: TGCGCCAGCAGCCCGCCGGGACAGGGAGTTACCACCGGGGAGCTGTTTTTT. Translation: CASSPPGQGVTTGELFF.

In its sample, this clone was seen once. The chain combines TRBV5-5 with TRBJ1-1, with D possibly TRBD1 on 5 matching bases. Germline loops: CDR1 SGHKS, CDR2 YYEKEE (reference sequence). The CDR3 runs to 15 residues. V gave up 0 bases and J gave up 1 base, with 10 bases separating them. CDR3 sequence (DNA): TGTGCCAGCAGCTTGGTGCCCCAGGGGAACACTGAAGCTTTCTTT. It codes for CASSLVPQGNTEAFF.

The rearrangement joins TRBV27 to TRBJ2-2; no clear D gene. V was trimmed by 3 bases and J by 4 bases, leaving 12 bases between them. The CDR3 is 15 residues long. Germline values: CDR1 MNHEY, CDR2 SMNVEV (reference sequence). The chain's CDR3 is CASSFVGPGTGELFF. CDR3 DNA: TGTGCCAGCAGTTTCGTGGGCCCGGGCACCGGGGAGCTGTTTTTT.

In nucleotides, the CDR3 is TGTGCCAGCAGCTCACGTTGGGCGGGAGAACTTAATGAGCAGTTCTTC. This sequence encodes CASSSRWAGELNEQFF. The chain recombines TRBV7-9 with TRBJ2-1; 7 nucleotides line up with TRBD2. CDR1 is SEHNR, CDR2 FQNEAQ, per germline (reference sequence). V lost 4 bases, J lost 7 bases, and 13 bases stayed unmatched. The CDR3 is 16 amino acids.

The V call is TRBV7-9, the J call TRBJ2-7; D gene ambiguous. The length of the CDR3 is 14 residues. Germline V gene sequence: CDR1 SEHNR, CDR2 FQNEAQ (reference sequence). Trimming stripped 2 bases from V and 5 bases from J, with 13 bases between. CDR3 DNA sequence: TGTGCCAGCAGCTTACCCGCAACCATACACGAGCAGTACTTC. Its protein product is CASSLPATIHEQYF.

V and J are TRBV6-5 and TRBJ2-2; tentatively, D is TRBD1 (5 bases). The CDR3 is 12 amino acids. The ends were cut back, 5 bases at V and 6 bases at J, with 7 bases in the middle. Looked up from germline, CDR1 is MNHEY and CDR2 is SVGAGI. Here the CDR3 reads CASSVRAGELFF. Written as DNA, the CDR3 is TGTGCCAGCAGTGTCAGGGCCGGGGAGCTGTTTTTT.

The chain uses TRBV2 and TRBJ2-3, with D possibly TRBD2 on 5 matching bases. Deletions cut 2 bases from V and 4 bases from J, with 19 bases between. The CDR3 runs to 17 residues. Germline V gene sequence: CDR1 SNHLY, CDR2 FYNNEI. The CDR3 loop reads CASSETLDSARADTQYF. In DNA form, the CDR3 reads TGTGCCAGCAGTGAAACGTTGGACTCAGCGCGGGCAGATACGCAGTATTTT.

This clone is a singleton in its sample. CDR3 region: CASGPSSWHTSTDTQYF. CDR3 coding DNA: TGTGCCAGCGGACCATCATCCTGGCACACTAGCACAGATACGCAGTATTTT. The chain joins TRBV9 to TRBJ2-3; D is unclear. CDR1 SGDLS and CDR2 YYNGEE come from the germline V gene. This CDR3 comprises 17 residues. V was trimmed by 7 bases and J by 0 bases, leaving 21 bases between them.

The CDR3 nucleotides read TGTGCCAGCAGCTTGGTACGCGGGACTCCCTACGAGCAGTACTTC. It specifies CASSLVRGTPYEQYF. The rearrangement links TRBV5-8 to TRBJ2-7; a weak D match, TRBD2 (6 bases). The CDR3 length is 15 residues. Trimming pared 0 bases from V and 2 bases from J, leaving 12 bases between. Germline values: CDR1 SGHTS, CDR2 YDEGEE.

This chain uses TRBV5-1 with TRBJ2-7; 8 bases align to TRBD1. The CDR3 runs to 16 residues. V lost 3 bases, J lost 7 bases, and 15 bases stayed unmatched. Germline-derived CDR1 and CDR2 are SGHRS and YFSETQ. CDR3 region: CASSSLPGTGAQEQYF. In DNA form, the CDR3 reads TGCGCCAGCAGCTCCTTACCCGGGACAGGCGCTCAGGAGCAGTACTTC. The variable domain in full, with the rest retrieved from reference TRBV5-1 and TRBJ2-7, is KAGVTQTPRYLIKTRGQQVTLSCSPISGHRSVSWYQQTPGQGLQFLFEYFSETQRNKGNFPGRFSGRQFSNSRSEMNVSTLELGDSALYLCASSSLPGTGAQEQYFGPGTRLTVT.

As DNA, the CDR3 is TGTGCCAGTAGTACGCCACTAGCGTACGAGCAGTACTTC. Translation gives CASSTPLAYEQYF. The rearrangement links TRBV19 to TRBJ2-7; TRBD2 aligns across 7 bases. This CDR3 comprises 13 residues. Germline CDR1 is LNHDA and CDR2 is SQIVND (reference sequence). V shed 4 bases, J shed 4 bases, and the junction held 4 bases outside the gene matches.